The next 2 T cell receptor beta chains were all read from a single sample in a study of beta chain features in type 1 diabetes. Expressed TCRB transcripts were sequenced because the entire RNA isolate underwent reverse transcription. Sequencing was performed with immunoSEQ multiplex PCR; in TCRdb, only in-frame clones are kept and a portion is missing. The sample lists 15,000 to 20,000 clones, approximately 50% occurring once. The sequenced sample consisted of stem cell memory CD4+ T cells from blood. These receptors were taken from a man younger than 35 in good health.

The chain has TRBV6-1 and TRBJ1-5, with 9 nucleotides matching TRBD1. Trimming cost V 0 bases and J 7 bases; bases outside gene matches: 10. CDR1 and CDR2 (germline): MNHNS, SASEGT. The CDR3 totals 17 residues. CDR3: CASSEAQETGGRQPQHF. CDR3 nucleotides: TGTGCCAGCAGTGAAGCGCAGGAGACAGGGGGACGACAGCCCCAGCATTTT.

The V call is TRBV7-9, the J call TRBJ2-1; 8 bases agree with TRBD1. Germline V gene sequence: CDR1 SEHNR, CDR2 FQNEAQ (reference sequence). The CDR3 spans 15 residues. J lost 4 bases, V lost 5 bases, and 7 bases had no gene match. The DNA for the CDR3 is TGTGCCAGCAGCCATAGACAGGGGCCTTACAATGAGCAGTTCTTC. Translation: CASSHRQGPYNEQFF. Based on the CDR3 plus reference TRBV7-9 and TRBJ2-1, the full variable domain is DTGVSQNPRHKITKRGQNVTFRCDPISEHNRLYWYRQTLGQGPEFLTYFQNEAQLEKSRLLSDRFSAERPKGSFSTLEIQRTEQGDSAMYLCASSHRQGPYNEQFFGPGTRLTVL.